This TCR beta chain is drawn from a study of radiation and T cells in renal cell carcinoma. Germline CDR1 SNHLY, CDR2 FYNNEI. Trimming removed 4 bases at V and 10 bases at J, with 14 bases between. The CDR3 runs 13 residues. The protocol was immunoSEQ multiplex PCR, while the TCRdb copy is restricted to in-frame clones and leaves out a portion. The sample has around 94,000 clones; 70% to 90% are singletons. Time point denoted: blood 4 weeks post-SBRT, at nephrectomy. Treatment here: 15 Gy SBRT to primary tumor, nephrectomy 4 weeks later. Nephrectomy followed 15 Gy stereotactic body radiation by 4 weeks.

The V and J genes are TRBV2 and TRBJ2-1, with a weak D call TRBD2 (5 bases). This clonotype was sampled from a man aged 50 to 60 with renal cell carcinoma. The sequencing here drew on blood, taken from a patient whose treatment included radiotherapy and nephrectomy. The CDR3 spells CASSGLLDGEQFF. Written as DNA, the CDR3 is TGTGCCAGCAGTGGATTACTAGACGGCGAGCAGTTCTTC.